What follows are 19 T cell receptor beta chains derived from one specimen sequenced in a study of cytotoxic CD8 clonotypes in ibrutinib-treated CLL. The method was immunoSEQ multiplex PCR; TCRdb's version includes in-frame clones alone and lacks a portion of them. In the table there are 45,000 to 70,000 clones, around 60% of which are singletons. The sample in question was PBMCs, obtained after 24 months of ibrutinib treatment. These receptors originate from a human donor with chronic lymphocytic leukemia.

The chain has TRBV6-1 and TRBJ1-1; D is possibly TRBD1 (5 bases). CDR3 length equals 14 residues. CDR1 MNHNS and CDR2 SASEGT come from the germline V gene. The ends were cut back, 4 bases at V and 5 bases at J, with 14 bases in the middle. This CDR3 reads CASSVSGSKTEAFF. CDR3 DNA sequence: TGTGCCAGCAGTGTATCAGGGTCCAAGACTGAAGCTTTCTTT.

The chain uses TRBV18 and TRBJ1-1, with TRBD1 matching 7 bases. CDR1 and CDR2 from the germline V gene are KGHSH and LQKENI. With 2 bases clipped from V and 4 bases from J, the junction kept 4 bases outside the gene matches. This CDR3 spans 14 amino acids. CDR3 sequence reads: CASSPGAGGTEAFF. The CDR3 region has the DNA TGTGCCAGCTCACCAGGGGCAGGGGGCACTGAAGCTTTCTTT.

This chain uses TRBV7-2 with TRBJ1-1; the match to TRBD1 covers 9 bases. The CDR3 totals 15 residues. Looked up from germline, CDR1 is SGHTA and CDR2 is FQGNSA. Germline trimming cut 6 bases from V and 1 base from J; bases unmatched to any gene: 6. The CDR3 DNA reads as TGTGCCAGCAGGCACAGGGGGCCCTCGAACACTGAAGCTTTCTTT. It is translated as CASRHRGPSNTEAFF.

This clone was counted a few times. The V and J genes are TRBV5-1 and TRBJ1-1; no clear D. The V gene lost 4 bases and the J gene lost 6 bases, with 16 bases spanning the gap. The CDR3 runs to 14 residues. Germline CDR1 is SGHRS and CDR2 is YFSETQ. CDR3 loop: CASSRINTGSEAFF. CDR3 DNA sequence: TGCGCCAGCAGCCGAATCAATACGGGATCTGAAGCTTTCTTT.

The chain has TRBV5-6 and TRBJ2-1, with D unclear. Per germline, CDR1 SGHDT and CDR2 YYEEEE. V dropped 2 bases and J dropped 14 bases, with 20 bases sitting between them. CDR3 size: 14 residues. CDR3 in DNA: TGTGCCAGCAGCTTCCGACCCACACCCGGTAGGGAGTTCTTC. Protein product: CASSFRPTPGREFF.

This sequence joins TRBV5-1 and TRBJ1-5, with D unclear. Trimming removed 3 bases at V and 0 bases at J, with 4 bases between. CDR3 length: 13 amino acids. The germline V gene has CDR1 SGHRS and CDR2 YFSETQ. The chain's CDR3 is CASSYYSNQPQHF. CDR3 nucleotide sequence: TGCGCCAGCAGCTACTATAGCAATCAGCCCCAGCATTTT.

The V and J genes are TRBV30 and TRBJ2-7; 15 bases agree with TRBD2. Per germline, CDR1 GTSNPN and CDR2 SVGIG (reference sequence). J was trimmed by 6 bases and V by 0 bases; bases with no gene match: 6. CDR3 length equals 16 residues. In nucleotides, the CDR3 is TGTGCCTGGAGTGTAAGGACTAGCGGGAGGGTGTGCGAGCAGTACTTC. It encodes CAWSVRTSGRVCEQYF.

The chain employs TRBV2 and TRBJ1-4; a weak D match, TRBD1 (5 bases). The CDR3 contains 16 residues. Trimming removed 5 bases at V and 4 bases at J, with 17 bases between. The V gene's germline CDR1 is SNHLY and CDR2 FYNNEI. CDR3 DNA: TGTGCCAGCAGTAAAGAGACGGGGGTACTTAATGAAAAACTGTTTTTT. The encoded protein is CASSKETGVLNEKLFF.

This clone was recorded only once. The V call is TRBV6-5, the J call TRBJ2-1, with D perhaps matching TRBD2 (6 bases). Trimming took off 7 bases at V and 7 bases at J, with 20 bases between the two ends. The CDR3 length is 15 residues. Looked up from germline, CDR1 is MNHEY and CDR2 is SVGAGI. CDR3 region: CASTSRAGSLNEQFF. In DNA, the CDR3 is TGTGCCAGCACCTCAAGGGCGGGAAGTCTTAATGAGCAGTTCTTC.

The CDR3 DNA reads TGCGCCAGCAGCTTAGGACAGGGGGTCAATGAGCAGTTCTTC. This sequence encodes CASSLGQGVNEQFF. The chain uses TRBV5-1 and TRBJ2-1, with 10 positions matching TRBD1. This CDR3 region has 14 residues. CDR1 SGHRS and CDR2 YFSETQ come from the germline V gene. V was pared by 2 bases and J by 6 bases, with 2 bases of the junction left unmatched.

V is TRBV4-1 and J is TRBJ2-5; no definite D call. The CDR3 totals 15 residues. The ends were cut back, 0 bases at V and 7 bases at J, with 15 bases in the middle. Looked up from germline, CDR1 is MGHRA and CDR2 is YSYEKL. The DNA for the CDR3 is TGCGCCAGCAGCCAAGATTCGCCTCCCCCCTGGACCCAGTACTTC. Translated: CASSQDSPPPWTQYF.

This clone has a count of ten or more. The rearrangement joins TRBV13 to TRBJ2-7, with D tentatively TRBD2 (5 bases). The CDR3 totals 12 residues. V was cut by 5 bases and J by 6 bases, with 11 bases left in between. The germline CDR1 and CDR2 sequences are PRHDT and FYEKMQ (reference sequence). CDR3 sequence reads: CASSRTRSEQYF. The CDR3 bases are TGTGCCAGCAGCCGTACTAGATCCGAGCAGTACTTC.

In the case of this clone: A read error is possible here, since a much larger clone lies one base away. The rearrangement uses TRBV7-9 and TRBJ2-3; no firm D call. There are 11 residues in the CDR3. Between the trimmed V and J ends, which lost 3 bases and 5 bases, there was a span of 3 bases. Germline CDR1 is SEHNR and CDR2 is FQNEAQ (reference sequence). The CDR3 reads CASSFGDTQYF. Here the CDR3 DNA reads TGTGCCAGCAGCTTCGGAGATACGCAGTATTTT.

Worth noting for this clone: At one end the junction does not follow the germline gene, possibly because of a read error. The chain joins TRBV6-5 to TRBJ1-1; possible D gene TRBD1, 5 bases. CDR3 length: 15 amino acids. Per germline, CDR1 MNHEY and CDR2 SVGAGI. CDR3 sequence (DNA): TGTGCCAGCAGTGTTGGGGCCGGGGCGAACTCTGAAGCTTTCTTT. It encodes CASSVGAGANSEAFF.

The sample holds a few counts of this clone. The V call is TRBV4-2, the J call TRBJ1-1; TRBD1 might be the D (5 bases). Trimming took off 1 base at V and 2 bases at J, with 17 bases between the two ends. Germline CDR1 reads LGHNA; CDR2 reads YNFKEQ. CDR3 length equals 17 residues. CDR3 nucleotides: TGTGCCAGCAGCCAAGGGACCGTAGAAAGGGGCAACACTGAAGCTTTCTTT. It specifies CASSQGTVERGNTEAFF.

The chain uses TRBV5-1 and TRBJ2-2, with a possible D match to TRBD2 (6 bases). Germline lookup yields CDR1 SGHRS and CDR2 YFSETQ. V shed 0 bases and J shed 7 bases, with 13 bases lying between them. The CDR3 spans 15 residues. This CDR3 is CASSLVGGFGGELFF. The CDR3 DNA sequence: TGCGCCAGCAGCTTGGTAGGAGGGTTTGGCGGGGAGCTGTTTTTT.

V gene TRBV5-1 combines with J gene TRBJ2-1, with D possibly being TRBD1 or TRBD2 (5 bases each). This CDR3 is 12 amino acids long. V dropped 0 bases and J dropped 9 bases, with 7 bases sitting between them. Germline V gene lookup returns CDR1 SGHRS and CDR2 YFSETQ. The chain's CDR3 is CASSLGDGEQFF. In nucleotides, the CDR3 is TGCGCCAGCAGCTTGGGGGACGGTGAGCAGTTCTTC.

V is TRBV27 and J is TRBJ2-1; D might be TRBD2 (5 bases). The CDR3 loop spans 14 amino acids. Germline CDR1 and CDR2: MNHEY and SMNVEV (reference sequence). Trimming shortened V by 2 bases and J by 5 bases, and 10 bases separated the two germline ends. This chain's CDR3 is CASSLGGTHNEQFF. In nucleotides, the CDR3 is TGTGCCAGCAGTTTAGGAGGAACACACAATGAGCAGTTCTTC.

This clone has just one count. The same CDR3 can be traced to other DNA sequences in this sample. The V gene is TRBV30, the J gene TRBJ1-1; 7 bases align to TRBD1. This CDR3 comprises 13 residues. The trim removed 3 bases at V and 3 bases at J, leaving 4 bases unmatched. The germline V gene encodes CDR1 GTSNPN and CDR2 SVGIG (reference sequence). The CDR3 DNA reads TGTGCCTGGAGGAGGGGGCGAGACACTGAAGCTTTCTTT. Encoded protein: CAWRRGRDTEAFF.